A single sample is the source of the 15 T cell receptor beta chains below, sequenced in a study of tumor-infiltrating lymphocytes in primary liver carcinoma. In addition to blood RNA drawn from unsorted whole blood, germline DNA was extracted. The investigators made TCR beta cDNA from 400 to 550 ng total RNA, using a constant-region primer. For TCR beta, libraries were produced by three nested multiplex PCR rounds using slightly modified ARM-PCR. The first two PCR rounds used TRBV1-TRBV30 primers with a Cbeta primer, roughly 10 cycles each. TCRdb recomputed calls from the multiplex PCR reads with MiXCR, one row per CDR3 protein. The sample holds fewer than 400,000 distinct CDR3 sequences; approximately 65% are singletons and the top ten take approximately 9.4%. Sequencing was done on a sample of peripheral blood. The receptors originated from a man aged 40-49 years with primary liver carcinoma and hepatitis B virus infection.

The rearrangement links TRBV6-6 to TRBJ1-3; a weak D match, TRBD1 (5 bases). The germline CDR1 and CDR2 sequences are MNHNY and SVGAGI (reference sequence). The CDR3 runs 14 residues. V was pared by 7 bases and J by 3 bases, with 13 bases between. The CDR3 region has the DNA TGTGCCAGCATCTTAAGAGGGGTTGGAAACACCATATATTTT. This translates into CASILRGVGNTIYF.

The gene calls are TRBV29-1 and TRBJ2-1; TRBD2 might be the D (7 bases). The CDR3 has 12 residues. The V end lost 6 bases, the J end lost 7 bases, and 13 bases lay between the germline ends. Germline V lookup: CDR1 SQVTM, CDR2 ANQGSEA. The CDR3 DNA is TGCAGCGTAGGGGGGGCTACAAATGAGCAGTTCTTC. It is translated as CSVGGATNEQFF.

This sequence joins TRBV6-6 and TRBJ2-3; 15 bases fit TRBD2. J lost 6 bases, V lost 6 bases, and 10 bases had no gene match. This CDR3 has 17 residues. Per the germline V gene, CDR1 is MNHNY and CDR2 is SVGAGI (reference sequence). The CDR3 DNA follows: TGTGCCAGCAGACGGACTAGCGGGAGGGCTATCACGGATACGCAGTATTTT. It encodes CASRRTSGRAITDTQYF.

About this clonotype: A clone one base away is much larger, so this may be a read error. V gene TRBV6-1 combines with J gene TRBJ2-5; a possible D gene is TRBD2 (6 bases). CDR3 length equals 13 residues. The V gene's germline CDR1 is MNHNS and CDR2 SASEGT. V was cut by 7 bases and J by 2 bases, with 11 bases left in between. The CDR3 reads CASIRDFQETQYF. The CDR3, as DNA: TGTGCCAGCATCCGGGACTTTCAAGAGACCCAGTACTTC.

This rearrangement joins TRBV5-1 to TRBJ1-3; D may be TRBD1 (5 bases). V lost 3 bases, J lost 0 bases, and 7 bases lay in between. This CDR3 comprises 14 residues. Per germline, CDR1 SGHRS and CDR2 YFSETQ. In nucleotides, the CDR3 is TGCGCCAGCAGCTACGACAGCTCTGGAAACACCATATATTTT. As protein: CASSYDSSGNTIYF.

This clonotype was counted ten times or more. This rearrangement joins TRBV12-5 to TRBJ2-1; weak D call: TRBD2 (5 bases). CDR3 size: 12 residues. Trimming cost V 6 bases and J 13 bases, with 16 bases left between them. Germline assignment: CDR1 LGHNT and CDR2 FRNRAP. CDR3 sequence reads: CASGRPDYPQFF. The CDR3 bases are TGTGCTAGTGGCCGGCCCGACTATCCCCAGTTCTTC.

This clonotype was observed a handful of times. CDR3 nucleotide sequence: TGTGCCAGCAGGACCTCCGCTTTAGGGACTGAAGCTTTCTTT. As protein: CASRTSALGTEAFF. V gene TRBV12-3 or TRBV12-4 combines with J gene TRBJ1-1; the D is unclear. This CDR3 contains 14 residues. Trimming cost V 6 bases and J 5 bases, with 16 bases left between them.

The rearrangement links TRBV6-5 to TRBJ2-6; D is unresolved. Germline loops: CDR1 MNHEY, CDR2 SVGAGI. V gave up 0 bases and J gave up 9 bases, with 6 bases separating them. This CDR3 is built from 13 residues. As DNA, the CDR3 is TGTGCCAGCAGTTACTCGACACTCAACGTCCTGACTTTC. Its protein is CASSYSTLNVLTF.

Concerning this clonotype itself: A read error may explain this, as a much larger clone is one base away. The V gene is TRBV5-6, the J gene TRBJ2-7, with D possibly matching TRBD2 (6 bases). The CDR3 totals 14 residues. The V gene's germline CDR1 is SGHDT and CDR2 YYEEEE. The CDR3 DNA sequence: TGTTCCAGCAGCGGTACGGGACCGGGAGCCGAGCAGTACTTC. Translated: CSSSGTGPGAEQYF.

In the case of this clonotype: This clone may be a read error of a much larger clone one base away. This chain joins TRBV12-3 or TRBV12-4 and TRBJ2-1, with D possibly matching TRBD2 (6 bases). The V end lost 4 bases, the J end lost 2 bases, and 12 bases lay between the germline ends. CDR3 length equals 15 residues. The CDR3: CASSSSWGAYNEQFF. The CDR3, as DNA: TGTGCCAGCAGTTCATCGTGGGGGGCCTACAATGAGCAGTTCTTC.

At least ten counts were recorded for this clonotype. This chain links TRBV29-1 with TRBJ1-1, with 7 positions matching TRBD1. CDR1 and CDR2 from the germline V gene are SQVTM and ANQGSEA. The CDR3 loop spans 13 amino acids. Trimming at V came to 7 bases and at J to 3 bases, leaving 8 bases not matched to a gene. In nucleotides, the CDR3 is TGCAGCGCCCGTCGGGGACAGTACACTGAAGCTTTCTTT. This codes for CSARRGQYTEAFF.

Comments on this clonotype: A junction boundary mismatches the germline segment, possibly from a read error. The chain uses TRBV11-1 and TRBJ2-1, with 10 bases aligning to TRBD1. The CDR3 spans 15 residues. Per germline, CDR1 SGHAT and CDR2 FQDESV (reference sequence). The CDR3, as DNA: TGTACCAGCCAGCGGGACAGGGGCCTAATGAATGAGCAGTTCTTC. Translation gives CTSQRDRGLMNEQFF. The variable domain in full, with the rest retrieved from reference TRBV11-1 and TRBJ2-1, is EAEVAQSPRYKITEKSQAVAFWCDPISGHATLYWYRQILGQGPELLVQFQDESVVDDSQLPKDRFSAERLKGVDSTLKIQPAELGDSAMYLCTSQRDRGLMNEQFFGPGTRLTVL.

The genes are TRBV29-1 and TRBJ2-7; 7 bases fit TRBD1. This CDR3 comprises 13 residues. In germline, CDR1 is SQVTM, CDR2 ANQGSEA. The V segment lost 4 bases and the J segment 5 bases; nucleotides outside the gene matches: 8. The CDR3 is CSVAPTGIHEQYF. CDR3 nucleotide sequence: TGCAGCGTTGCCCCGACAGGGATTCACGAGCAGTACTTC.

This clonotype was detected once. The CDR3 ends on some other residue instead of the conserved phenylalanine or tryptophan, so this is likely a read error. This chain connects TRBV6-1 to TRBJ2-6; unclear D gene. Germline CDR1 reads MNHNS; CDR2 reads SASEGT. The CDR3 consists of 17 residues. Trimming stripped 4 bases from V and 0 bases from J, with 13 bases between. CDR3 loop: CASSGITLISGANVLTL. The DNA for the CDR3 is TGTGCCAGCAGTGGGATCACCTTAATCTCTGGGGCCAACGTCCTGACTCTT.

On this clonotype itself: Mismatch with germline at one junction end may stem from a read error. The rearrangement links TRBV6-2 or TRBV6-3 to TRBJ2-7; D possibly matches TRBD1 or TRBD2 (5 bases each). Germline V gene data show CDR1 as MNHEY and CDR2 as SVGEGT. There are 14 residues in the CDR3. The CDR3 region is CASSHRGSSYERYF. The CDR3 coding sequence is TGTGCCAGCAGCCACCGGGGCAGTTCCTACGAGCGGTACTTC.